Each of the 14 T cell receptor beta chains below was sequenced from the same sample in a study of blood T cell repertoires in COVID-19. The method was immunoSEQ multiplex PCR; TCRdb's version includes in-frame clones alone and lacks a portion of them. The table lists fewer than 250,000 clones, 83% of them singletons. Sequenced: peripheral blood. These receptors were taken from a woman aged 40-49 years with active or convalescent COVID-19.

The rearrangement uses TRBV18 and TRBJ1-5, with TRBD1 identical over 7 bases. CDR3 size: 15 residues. V dropped 5 bases and J dropped 3; count of bases not matched to a gene: 7. Per germline, CDR1 KGHSH and CDR2 LQKENI. The CDR3 reads CASSVTRGINQPQHF. In DNA form, the CDR3 reads TGTGCCAGCTCAGTGACCAGGGGGATCAATCAGCCCCAGCATTTT.

This rearrangement joins TRBV18 to TRBJ1-1; 8 bases fit TRBD1. The junction had 10 bases not matched to a gene; V was cut back by 4 bases and J by 6 bases. Germline V gene sequence: CDR1 KGHSH, CDR2 LQKENI. The CDR3 contains 15 residues. The CDR3 DNA is TGTGCCAGCTCACAAACTAGTGGACAGGGATCTGAAGCTTTCTTT. Protein product: CASSQTSGQGSEAFF.

The chain is built from TRBV4-1 and TRBJ1-4; TRBD1 matches 8 bases. V lost 3 bases and J lost 7; bases outside the gene matches: 7. Germline values: CDR1 MGHRA, CDR2 YSYEKL. The CDR3 has 15 amino acids. The CDR3 nucleotides are TGCGCCAGCAGCCAGGTGACAGGGGTAGTTGAAAAACTGTTTTTT. Translation: CASSQVTGVVEKLFF.

V is TRBV11-1 and J is TRBJ2-1; TRBD2 aligns across 7 bases. Looked up from germline, CDR1 is SGHAT and CDR2 is FQDESV (reference sequence). The length of the CDR3 is 14 residues. V shed 2 bases and J 7 bases; nucleotides not matched to a gene: 5. CDR3 DNA: TGTGCCAGCAGCTTATTCGCGCGGGGGAATGAGCAGTTCTTC. This codes for CASSLFARGNEQFF.

This clone was seen just once. This rearrangement joins TRBV29-1 to TRBJ1-4, with unresolved D. The germline gives CDR1 SQVTM, CDR2 ANQGSEA. The CDR3 extends over 15 amino acids. Trimming pared 7 bases from V and 0 bases from J, leaving 15 bases between. In nucleotides, the CDR3 is TGCAGCGCCGGAGTAGGCGGGGCAACTAATGAAAAACTGTTTTTT. This encodes CSAGVGGATNEKLFF.

This CDR3 is CASSQVGWGDYADEQFF. The DNA of the CDR3 is TGTGCCAGCAGCCAAGTGGGTTGGGGGGACTATGCCGACGAGCAGTTCTTC. This sequence joins TRBV14 and TRBJ2-1; 7 nucleotides match TRBD2. The CDR3 spans 17 residues. Germline CDR1 SGHDN, CDR2 FVKESK. Losses at the gene ends were 1 base for V and 10 bases for J; bases not matched to a gene: 16.

This clone was observed a single time. One junction end does not reproduce the germline sequence, and a read error may be involved. The chain joins TRBV5-1 to TRBJ2-7; TRBD1 agrees at 9 bases. Germline assignment: CDR1 SGHRS and CDR2 YFSETQ. The CDR3 contains 13 residues. The CDR3 spells CASSPESAGQGNF. DNA of the CDR3: TGCGCCAGCAGCCCGGAGAGTGCGGGACAGGGCAACTTC.

The sample holds one count of this clone. This rearrangement joins TRBV7-2 to TRBJ1-3; TRBD1 agrees at 8 bases. Germline assignment: CDR1 SGHTA and CDR2 FQGNSA. The CDR3 is made up of 15 amino acids. The V gene end was trimmed by 5 bases and the J gene end by 4 bases; junction bases not matched to a gene: 7. This chain's CDR3 is CASSPGQGFGNTIYF. The CDR3 region has the DNA TGTGCCAGCAGCCCAGGACAGGGCTTCGGAAACACCATATATTTT.

V and J are TRBV5-6 and TRBJ2-3; 8 bases align to TRBD2. The CDR3 is 13 amino acids. The germline CDR1 and CDR2 sequences are SGHDT and YYEEEE. Losses at the gene ends were 4 bases for V and 5 bases for J; bases not matched to a gene: 3. The DNA for the CDR3 is TGTGCCAGCAGCACGGGGGGGAGAGATACGCAGTATTTT. Protein product: CASSTGGRDTQYF.

This chain's CDR3 is CASSLSHQGPSYEQYF. CDR3 DNA: TGTGCCAGCAGCTTAAGCCATCAGGGGCCCTCCTACGAGCAGTACTTC. J is TRBJ2-7 and V is TRBV5-5; D might be TRBD1 (6 bases). V was trimmed by 2 bases and J by 0 bases, leaving 15 bases between them. The CDR3 loop spans 16 amino acids. Germline CDR1 SGHKS, CDR2 YYEKEE (reference sequence).

The V and J genes are TRBV28 and TRBJ1-1; D unresolved. V lost 7 bases, J lost 7 bases, and 13 bases lay in between. Germline CDR1 MDHEN, CDR2 SYDVKM. The CDR3 extends over 12 amino acids. This chain's CDR3 is CASIVRGSEAFF. The CDR3 nucleotides are TGTGCCAGCATTGTCCGTGGCAGTGAAGCTTTCTTT.

This clone was seen a few times. The sample carries other DNA sequences with the same CDR3. The chain joins TRBV5-1 to TRBJ1-6, with 9 bases fitting TRBD1. The length of the CDR3 is 15 residues. Trimming removed 1 base from V and 6 bases from J; junction bases left unmatched: 2. CDR1 is SGHRS and CDR2 is YFSETQ in the germline V gene. The CDR3 protein is CASSLTGQGNSPLHF. In nucleotides, the CDR3 is TGCGCCAGCAGCTTGACGGGACAGGGTAATTCACCCCTCCACTTT.

About this clone itself: The sample has other DNA sequences that encode this CDR3 too. The rearrangement uses TRBV7-2 and TRBJ1-1; TRBD1 aligns across 7 bases. CDR3 length: 13 amino acids. Unmatched junction bases numbered 4, after V lost 6 bases and J lost 3 bases. From germline, CDR1 is SGHTA and CDR2 FQGNSA. CDR3 region: CASSSDRDTEAFF. Here the CDR3 DNA reads TGTGCCAGCAGTTCCGACAGGGACACTGAAGCTTTCTTT.

The V call is TRBV29-1, the J call TRBJ1-2, with 9 bases fitting TRBD1. Losses at the gene ends were 2 bases for V and 3 bases for J; bases not matched to a gene: 10. Germline values: CDR1 SQVTM, CDR2 ANQGSEA. The CDR3 has 16 residues. The CDR3 sequence is CSVESGTGKEYYGYTF. Here the CDR3 DNA reads TGCAGCGTTGAATCCGGGACAGGGAAGGAGTACTATGGCTACACCTTC.